These 2 T cell receptor beta chains originate from one sample sequenced in a study of blood T cell repertoires in COVID-19. TCRdb keeps only in-frame clones here, not all; method: immunoSEQ multiplex PCR. The repertoire includes roughly 70,000 clones, roughly nine tenths of them detected once, and almost 5% sits in the top ten. Sample: peripheral blood. The receptor source for this set is a woman aged 45-65 years with active COVID-19.

J is TRBJ1-3 and V is TRBV27; 7 positions match TRBD1. With V trimmed by 2 bases and J by 1 base, 11 bases remained unmatched. CDR3 length: 18 amino acids. CDR1 and CDR2 from the germline V gene are MNHEY and SMNVEV (reference sequence). The CDR3 region is CASSLRSTGRMSGNTIYF. CDR3 bases: TGTGCCAGCAGTTTACGATCGACAGGGCGGATGTCTGGAAACACCATATATTTT.

The gene calls are TRBV30 and TRBJ1-3, with 9 positions matching TRBD1. The ends lost 1 base at V and 0 bases at J; junction bases unmatched: 4. Germline CDR1 is GTSNPN and CDR2 is SVGIG (reference sequence). The CDR3 is made up of 16 amino acids. The CDR3 bases are TGTGCCTGGAGTGGATCACAGGGGGCCTCTGGAAACACCATATATTTT. This encodes CAWSGSQGASGNTIYF.